Below are 20 T cell receptor beta chains sequenced from a single sample in a study of T-cell reconstitution after alpha-beta-depleted transplantation in children. Unique molecular identifiers were used in preparing the TCRbeta library. One entry per CDR3 protein, called by TCRdb with MiXCR from the PCR reads. The data show roughly 670,000 distinct CDR3 sequences, under 15% seen once. Source: PBMCs, taken before TCRalphabeta/CD19-depleted stem cell transplant. These receptors all stem from a girl aged 2 to 9 with congenital amegakaryocytic thrombocytopenia, due to receive a stem cell transplant.

This clonotype was detected only a few times. The chain recombines TRBV5-1 with TRBJ1-1; 7 bases are a match to TRBD1. Germline-derived CDR1 and CDR2 are SGHRS and YFSETQ. V lost 4 bases to trimming and J lost 7 bases; unmatched junction nucleotides: 7. There are 13 residues in the CDR3. Here the CDR3 reads CASSRGTANEAFF. CDR3 DNA: TGCGCCAGCAGCCGGGGGACAGCCAATGAAGCTTTCTTT.

This clonotype was picked up a small number of times. The chain links TRBV12-3 or TRBV12-4 to TRBJ2-1, with D tentatively TRBD2 (6 bases). V was shortened by 3 bases and J by 6 bases, with 15 bases between the two germline ends. The CDR3 has 15 amino acids. CDR3 bases: TGTGCCAGCAGTTTTTTAGGGAGGATTATCAATGAGCAGTTCTTC. Its translation: CASSFLGRIINEQFF.

This clonotype was found many times. The chain employs TRBV5-1 and TRBJ2-1, with 9 bases fitting TRBD2. With V trimmed by 4 bases and J by 5 bases, 13 bases remained unmatched. The CDR3 consists of 17 residues. Per germline, CDR1 SGHRS and CDR2 YFSETQ. This CDR3 is CASSPPGLAKTDNEQFF. CDR3 in DNA: TGCGCCAGCAGCCCACCGGGACTAGCAAAGACAGACAATGAGCAGTTCTTC.

This clonotype was picked up a small number of times. The CDR3 protein is CSTGRGTDTQYF. The CDR3 coding sequence is TGCAGTACCGGCAGGGGCACAGATACGCAGTATTTT. V and J are TRBV20-1 and TRBJ2-3; D is possibly TRBD1 (5 bases). From germline, CDR1 is DFQATT and CDR2 SNEGSKA (reference sequence). This CDR3 region has 12 residues. Between the trimmed V and J ends, which lost 8 bases and 1 base, there was a span of 10 bases.

This clonotype occurred many times. V and J are TRBV20-1 and TRBJ1-5; D is unresolved. Deletions cut 3 bases from V and 6 bases from J, with 12 bases between. Per germline, CDR1 DFQATT and CDR2 SNEGSKA (reference sequence). The CDR3 has 13 amino acids. The CDR3, as DNA: TGCAGTGCTAGTAAGGCACGGGGTCAGCCCCAGCATTTT. It codes for CSASKARGQPQHF.

This clonotype was observed many times. V usage is TRBV7-9 and J usage is TRBJ2-5, with D maybe TRBD2 (5 bases). Germline V gene lookup returns CDR1 SEHNR and CDR2 FQNEAQ (reference sequence). V lost 2 bases to trimming and J lost 2 bases, with 15 bases between them. This CDR3 region has 16 residues. CDR3 DNA: TGTGCCAGCAGCTTACTTCGGGCTAGCAGACAAGAGACCCAGTACTTC. This gives the protein CASSLLRASRQETQYF.

The chain links TRBV28 to TRBJ1-1; 9 bases line up with TRBD1. V gave up 8 bases and J gave up 1 base; unmatched junction bases: 2. Germline values: CDR1 MDHEN, CDR2 SYDVKM. The CDR3 covers 13 residues. The CDR3, as DNA: TGTGCCAGCTTACAGGGGGCGAACACTGAAGCTTTCTTT. Encoded protein: CASLQGANTEAFF.

This clonotype was found many times. The J gene is TRBJ1-1, the V gene TRBV10-3, with no clear D. The V and J ends lost 2 bases and 2 bases respectively, with 15 bases between them. Per germline, CDR1 ENHRY and CDR2 SYGVKD. There are 16 residues in the CDR3. The CDR3, as DNA: TGTGCCATCAGTGAGGCTGCGGCAGACACCAACACTGAAGCTTTCTTT. Its translation: CAISEAAADTNTEAFF.

The chain has TRBV30 and TRBJ2-3; D is undetermined. CDR3 size: 14 residues. The germline V and J ends were trimmed by 1 base and 1 base, with 9 bases remaining between them. Germline lookup yields CDR1 GTSNPN and CDR2 SVGIG (reference sequence). DNA for the CDR3: TGTGCCTGGAGTGCTAGGTATCGCACAGATACGCAGTATTTT. Translated: CAWSARYRTDTQYF.

This clonotype appeared many times. V usage is TRBV20-1 and J usage is TRBJ2-4; D is tentatively TRBD1 or TRBD2 (5 bases each). Per the germline V gene, CDR1 is DFQATT and CDR2 is SNEGSKA (reference sequence). CDR3 size: 14 residues. Trimming pared 0 bases from V and 0 bases from J, leaving 6 bases between. The CDR3 loop reads CSARDGGAKNIQYF. The CDR3 DNA follows: TGCAGTGCTAGAGATGGGGGAGCCAAAAACATTCAGTACTTC.

This clonotype appeared a single time. V usage is TRBV6-2 or TRBV6-3 and J usage is TRBJ2-1; TRBD2 aligns across 12 bases. Germline V gene sequence: CDR1 MNHEY, CDR2 SVGEGT. Trimming removed 4 bases from V and 6 bases from J; junction bases left unmatched: 7. This CDR3 has 16 residues. This chain's CDR3 is CASSLWPGLAGNEQFF. The DNA for the CDR3 is TGTGCCAGCAGTTTATGGCCGGGACTAGCGGGCAATGAGCAGTTCTTC.

V gene TRBV5-1 combines with J gene TRBJ2-5, with D possibly matching TRBD1 (6 bases). V dropped 3 bases and J dropped 7 bases, with 13 bases sitting between them. CDR1 and CDR2 from the germline V gene are SGHRS and YFSETQ. This CDR3 has 13 amino acids. The CDR3 DNA reads TGCGCCAGCAGCTCGGGACAACGAGGGACCCAGTACTTC. It codes for CASSSGQRGTQYF.

This clonotype was counted many times. This rearrangement joins TRBV20-1 to TRBJ1-1; D call uncertain. The V end was cut by 4 bases, the J end by 0 bases, with 6 bases between. Germline loops: CDR1 DFQATT, CDR2 SNEGSKA (reference sequence). The CDR3 contains 12 residues. The chain's CDR3 is CSANKMNTEAFF. The CDR3, as DNA: TGCAGTGCTAACAAGATGAACACTGAAGCTTTCTTT.

This clonotype was observed many times. The chain carries TRBV2 and TRBJ2-1; 10 nucleotides line up with TRBD2. CDR3 length: 14 residues. Germline V gives CDR1 SNHLY, CDR2 FYNNEI. V lost 6 bases to trimming and J lost 6 bases; unmatched junction nucleotides: 5. CDR3 in amino acids: CASSQLAGSNEQFF. CDR3 in DNA: TGTGCCAGCAGCCAACTAGCGGGGTCCAATGAGCAGTTCTTC. Full variable domain (missing parts from reference TRBV2 and TRBJ2-1): EPEVTQTPSHQVTQMGQEVILRCVPISNHLYFYWYRQILGQKVEFLVSFYNNEISEKSEIFDDQFSVERPDGSNFTLKIRSTKLEDSAMYFCASSQLAGSNEQFFGPGTRLTVL.

This clonotype was counted at least ten times. V usage is TRBV20-1 and J usage is TRBJ2-7; the D gene is possibly TRBD2 (5 bases). Germline CDR1 and CDR2: DFQATT and SNEGSKA (reference sequence). V lost 8 bases, J lost 7 bases, and 21 bases lay in between. The CDR3 spans 13 residues. The CDR3 nucleotides read TGCAGTTTATCGGGAATTAGACCGGGGGAGCAGTACTTC. Protein product: CSLSGIRPGEQYF.

The V and J genes are TRBV29-1 and TRBJ1-5; D is uncertain. The V end was cut by 4 bases, the J end by 1 base, with 11 bases between. CDR3 length equals 14 residues. CDR1 and CDR2 from the germline V gene are SQVTM and ANQGSEA. For the CDR3, the DNA is TGCAGCGTTGGTACCGGCAGCAGCAATCAGCCCCAGCATTTT. Its protein product is CSVGTGSSNQPQHF.

Many counts were recorded for this clonotype. DNA of the CDR3: TGCAGTGCTAGAGATGGGGGACAGGTTAATCAGCCCCAGCATTTT. Its protein product is CSARDGGQVNQPQHF. The chain has TRBV20-1 and TRBJ1-5; TRBD1 matches 8 bases. The germline CDR1 and CDR2 sequences are DFQATT and SNEGSKA (reference sequence). This CDR3 is built from 15 residues. V shed 0 bases and J 4 bases; nucleotides not matched to a gene: 5.

In its sample, this clonotype was seen a few times. The rearrangement uses TRBV20-1 and TRBJ2-5, with 10 bases that match TRBD2. Germline values: CDR1 DFQATT, CDR2 SNEGSKA (reference sequence). This CDR3 spans 14 amino acids. Unmatched junction bases numbered 8, after V lost 6 bases and J lost 4 bases. The CDR3 region has the DNA TGCAGTGCGACTCTAGCGGGAGCAGCAGAGACCCAGTACTTC. Translated, it gives CSATLAGAAETQYF.

The chain uses TRBV5-1 and TRBJ2-5, with 8 bases aligning to TRBD2. Trimming removed 3 bases from V and 5 bases from J; junction bases left unmatched: 9. Per germline, CDR1 SGHRS and CDR2 YFSETQ. This CDR3 comprises 15 residues. Here the CDR3 reads CASSYTGGPQETQYF. The CDR3 nucleotides read TGCGCCAGCAGCTATACGGGAGGGCCCCAGGAGACCCAGTACTTC.

The V call is TRBV5-1, the J call TRBJ1-5; D might be TRBD1 (5 bases). CDR1 is SGHRS, CDR2 YFSETQ, per germline. The CDR3 totals 15 residues. V was shortened by 1 base and J by 5 bases, with 13 bases between the two germline ends. In nucleotides, the CDR3 is TGCGCCAGCAGCTTGTCCGGGGGGTCTTATCAGCCCCAGCATTTT. Its protein product is CASSLSGGSYQPQHF.